A single sample is the source of the 17 T cell receptor beta chains below, sequenced in a study of blood T cell repertoires in COVID-19. Generated by immunoSEQ multiplex PCR, the TCRdb table keeps only in-frame clones and is missing some. The table lists tens of thousands of clones, 91% of them singletons. The sample consisted of peripheral blood. The source of these receptors is a woman between 25 and 40 years old in a cohort sampled during active COVID-19.

In the case of this clone: A read error may account for a junction end that differs from germline. The genes are TRBV7-7 and TRBJ2-1, with TRBD2 identical over 12 bases. The CDR3 spans 15 residues. Germline V gene lookup returns CDR1 SSHAT and CDR2 FNYEAQ (reference sequence). The CDR3 protein is CASSLAGGPWNEQFF. The CDR3 region has the DNA TGTGCTAGCAGCCTAGCGGGAGGGCCTTGGAATGAGCAGTTCTTC.

This clone was recorded once. V usage is TRBV15 and J usage is TRBJ2-7; 8 bases line up with TRBD1. Per the germline V gene, CDR1 is LNHNV and CDR2 is YYDKDF (reference sequence). The CDR3 contains 15 residues. Germline trimming cut 5 bases from V and 4 bases from J; bases unmatched to any gene: 10. The CDR3 region has the DNA TGTGCCACCAGCGGAGGACAGGGACCCCCTTACGAGCAGTACTTC. It encodes CATSGGQGPPYEQYF.

V usage is TRBV16 and J usage is TRBJ2-1, with 10 bases identical to TRBD2. Germline lookup yields CDR1 KGHSY and CDR2 FQNENV. The V and J ends lost 2 bases and 9 bases, in that order; junction bases with no gene match: 13. The CDR3 sequence is 17 residues long. The CDR3 nucleotides read TGTGCCAGCAGCCAAGGACGTGAAGCGGGAGGGCCGTCTGAGCAGTTCTTC. It encodes CASSQGREAGGPSEQFF. The whole variable domain, remainder taken from reference TRBV16 and TRBJ2-1, is GEEVAQTPKHLVRGEGQKAKLYCAPIKGHSYVFWYQQVLKNEFKFLISFQNENVFDETGMPKERFSAKCLPNSPCSLEIQATKLEDSAVYFCASSQGREAGGPSEQFFGPGTRLTVL.

V gene TRBV7-9 combines with J gene TRBJ1-1, with a possible D match to TRBD1 (6 bases). Germline CDR1 reads SEHNR; CDR2 reads FQNEAQ (reference sequence). The CDR3 consists of 14 residues. Between the trimmed V and J ends, which lost 1 base and 4 bases, there was a span of 10 bases. The CDR3 sequence is CASSLVLGATEAFF. The CDR3 DNA follows: TGTGCCAGCAGCTTAGTGCTGGGGGCCACTGAAGCTTTCTTT.

This clone was picked up one time. This rearrangement joins TRBV9 to TRBJ2-4, with TRBD1 matching over 8 bases. The CDR3 is 15 residues long. Germline-derived CDR1 and CDR2 are SGDLS and YYNGEE. V was pared by 0 bases and J by 3 bases, with 2 bases of the junction left unmatched. The CDR3 sequence is CASSVGGQDKNIQYF. The DNA of the CDR3 is TGTGCCAGCAGCGTAGGGGGACAGGACAAAAACATTCAGTACTTC.

The chain carries TRBV30 and TRBJ2-7, with D possibly matching TRBD1 (7 bases). The V gene's germline CDR1 is GTSNPN and CDR2 SVGIG (reference sequence). This CDR3 comprises 14 residues. V shed 0 bases and J shed 6 bases, with 15 bases lying between them. The CDR3: CAWSVRWRGPEQYF. In DNA form, the CDR3 reads TGTGCCTGGAGTGTAAGGTGGAGGGGGCCCGAGCAGTACTTC.

The chain couples TRBV11-2 to TRBJ1-4, with a weak D call TRBD1 (6 bases). V was pared by 8 bases and J by 6 bases, with 10 bases between. The CDR3 sequence is 12 residues long. Germline values: CDR1 SGHAT, CDR2 FQNNGV. CDR3 nucleotide sequence: TGTGCCAGCGCAGGGGACGATGAAAAACTGTTTTTT. This codes for CASAGDDEKLFF.

Only a few counts were recorded for this clone. V gene TRBV5-4 combines with J gene TRBJ2-7, with 7 positions matching TRBD1. The V gene end was trimmed by 4 bases and the J gene end by 5 bases; junction bases not matched to a gene: 12. Per germline, CDR1 SGHNT and CDR2 YYREEE (reference sequence). The CDR3 consists of 15 residues. CDR3 protein: CASSVTTGLRDEQYF. Here the CDR3 DNA reads TGTGCCAGCAGCGTAACGACAGGGCTAAGGGACGAGCAGTACTTC.

The chain uses TRBV7-9 and TRBJ2-7, with 11 bases aligning to TRBD2. CDR3 length: 18 amino acids. Looked up from germline, CDR1 is SEHNR and CDR2 is FQNEAQ (reference sequence). The J segment lost 3 bases and the V segment lost 1 base, leaving 11 bases of the junction unmatched. The CDR3 sequence: CASSLGASSGRLGYEQYF. The CDR3 region has the DNA TGTGCCAGCAGCTTAGGGGCGTCTAGCGGGAGGTTGGGCTACGAGCAGTACTTC.

The chain links TRBV11-2 to TRBJ2-5; TRBD2 matches 8 bases. The germline gives CDR1 SGHAT, CDR2 FQNNGV. The CDR3 covers 18 residues. The V gene end was trimmed by 5 bases and the J gene end by 2 bases; junction bases not matched to a gene: 16. In DNA form, the CDR3 reads TGTGCCAGCAGCCAAGGTCCGCCTAGCGGGTGGGAGCAAGAGACCCAGTACTTC. It codes for CASSQGPPSGWEQETQYF.

J is TRBJ1-1 and V is TRBV30, with D possibly matching TRBD1 (5 bases). V gave up 1 base and J gave up 6 bases, with 9 bases separating them. This CDR3 has 12 residues. Germline V gene sequence: CDR1 GTSNPN, CDR2 SVGIG (reference sequence). Here the CDR3 DNA reads TGTGCCTGGAGTGGAGGGGAGGCTGAAGCTTTCTTT. Its translation is CAWSGGEAEAFF.

The chain combines TRBV4-3 with TRBJ1-6, with TRBD1 identical over 9 bases. Losses at the gene ends were 4 bases for V and 0 bases for J; bases not matched to a gene: 4. Germline values: CDR1 LGHNA, CDR2 YSLEER. The CDR3 length is 17 residues. The CDR3 DNA reads as TGCGCCAGCAGCCGCAGACAGGGGGGCTCCTATAATTCACCCCTCCACTTT. It specifies CASSRRQGGSYNSPLHF.

This clone has only one observation. V and J are TRBV5-8 and TRBJ1-3; D may be TRBD1 (5 bases). The CDR3 contains 17 residues. V was shortened by 4 bases and J by 1 base, with 18 bases between the two germline ends. Looked up from germline, CDR1 is SGHTS and CDR2 is YDEGEE. The CDR3 reads CASSRRRRGGSGNTIYF. The CDR3 coding sequence is TGTGCCAGCAGCCGCCGACGGAGGGGAGGATCTGGAAACACCATATATTTT.

The J gene is TRBJ2-1, the V gene TRBV3-1 (or the pseudogene TRBV3-2), with a tentative D call TRBD2 (5 bases). Germline V gene lookup returns CDR1 LGHDT and CDR2 YNNKEL (reference sequence). The V end was cut by 1 base, the J end by 5 bases, with 15 bases between. This CDR3 contains 16 residues. CDR3 residues: CASSQAKLEPHNEQFF. The CDR3 DNA sequence: TGTGCCAGCAGCCAAGCGAAACTAGAGCCCCACAATGAGCAGTTCTTC.

This chain links TRBV19 with TRBJ2-1, with D tentatively TRBD1 (6 bases). Germline V gene data show CDR1 as LNHDA and CDR2 as SQIVND (reference sequence). This CDR3 contains 14 residues. The V end lost 5 bases, the J end lost 2 bases, and 10 bases lay between the germline ends. This chain's CDR3 is CASSENRAYNEQFF. The CDR3 nucleotides read TGTGCCAGTAGTGAGAACAGGGCCTACAATGAGCAGTTCTTC.

V and J are TRBV5-4 and TRBJ2-3; D may be TRBD2 (5 bases). This CDR3 has 13 amino acids. V lost 8 bases and J 4 bases, leaving 14 bases between the germline ends. In germline, CDR1 is SGHNT, CDR2 YYREEE (reference sequence). The CDR3 loop reads CASSRGLSDTQYF. CDR3 in DNA: TGTGCCAGTTCCCGGGGTTTGTCAGATACGCAGTATTTT.

J is TRBJ2-1 and V is TRBV7-6, with 13 bases fitting TRBD2. After removal of 3 bases from V and 4 bases from J, the junction contained 9 bases not matched to a gene. Germline lookup yields CDR1 SGHVS and CDR2 FNYEAQ. The CDR3 extends over 18 amino acids. The CDR3 is CASSFLQLAGGSYNEQFF. In DNA form, the CDR3 reads TGTGCCAGCAGCTTTCTCCAACTAGCGGGAGGGTCTTACAATGAGCAGTTCTTC.